Listed here are 16 T cell receptor beta chains from one sample, sequenced in a study of T cells in Graves' hyperthyroidism and ophthalmopathy. Researchers amplified the TCR beta CDR3 regions from RNA transcripts. A first-round RT-PCR of the TCR CDR3 used the HTBI primer set. MiXCR, run by TCRdb on the multiplex PCR reads, gives a single entry per CDR3 protein. Of 300,000 to 450,000 distinct CDR3 sequences listed, 15% to 19% are singletons. The sequenced sample was blood. Receptors originate from a woman aged 18-29 years with Graves' hyperthyroidism that later progressed to Graves' ophthalmopathy.

This clonotype was detected many times. The chain is built from TRBV28 and TRBJ2-3, with TRBD2 matching over 14 bases. The germline V gene encodes CDR1 MDHEN and CDR2 SYDVKM. The J segment lost 1 base and the V segment lost 5 bases, leaving 5 bases of the junction unmatched. The CDR3 totals 17 residues. The CDR3 region is CASSGLAGGRGTDTQYF. The CDR3, as DNA: TGTGCCAGCAGTGGACTAGCGGGAGGCCGCGGCACAGATACGCAGTATTTT.

For the CDR3, the DNA is TGTGCCAGCAGGGGGGCCGAATGGGGCAATCAGCCCCAGCATTTT. Translated: CASRGAEWGNQPQHF. V usage is TRBV6-1 and J usage is TRBJ1-5; D possibly corresponds to TRBD1 (6 bases). The germline CDR1 and CDR2 sequences are MNHNS and SASEGT. V was cut by 6 bases and J by 2 bases, with 14 bases left in between. This CDR3 has 15 amino acids.

This sequence joins TRBV15 and TRBJ1-1, with D perhaps matching TRBD1 (6 bases). This CDR3 is 12 amino acids long. Trimming removed 1 base at V and 12 bases at J, with 12 bases between. Germline CDR1 is LNHNV and CDR2 is YYDKDF (reference sequence). This chain's CDR3 is CATSRVTGSSFF. Written as DNA, the CDR3 is TGTGCCACCAGCAGAGTTACAGGGAGTTCTTTCTTT.

This clonotype was detected many times. The V and J genes are TRBV28 and TRBJ2-3, with 8 positions matching TRBD1. V shed 5 bases and J 1 base; nucleotides not matched to a gene: 11. Germline assignment: CDR1 MDHEN and CDR2 SYDVKM. CDR3 size: 17 residues. The DNA for the CDR3 is TGTGCCAGCAGTCCGCCCCAGGGGGCGATTCGCACAGATACGCAGTATTTT. This translates into CASSPPQGAIRTDTQYF.

Turning to this clonotype: At one of its ends the junction is not consistent with the germline gene, which may arise from a read error. The chain couples TRBV3-1 to TRBJ2-7; the D gene is possibly TRBD2 (6 bases). The CDR3 length is 16 residues. Germline V lookup: CDR1 LGHDT, CDR2 YNNKEL (reference sequence). CDR3 sequence: CASGQTPGVTPHEQYF. The CDR3 DNA is TGTGCCAGCGGCCAAACCCCGGGGGTTACCCCCCACGAGCAGTACTTC.

This clonotype was counted at least ten times. The gene calls are TRBV20-1 and TRBJ1-1; D is uncertain. Germline lookup yields CDR1 DFQATT and CDR2 SNEGSKA (reference sequence). CDR3 size: 14 residues. Trimming cost V 0 bases and J 6 bases, with 14 bases left between them. CDR3 sequence reads: CSARDLGYFAEAFF. The CDR3 nucleotides read TGCAGTGCTAGAGATTTGGGGTACTTCGCTGAAGCTTTCTTT.

This clonotype was counted ten times or more. CDR3 nucleotide sequence: TGTGCCTGGAGTCCGACCGGACTGCCTTCTAACTATGGCTACACCTTC. Amino acids: CAWSPTGLPSNYGYTF. The chain has TRBV30 and TRBJ1-2; no firm D call. The CDR3 spans 16 residues. Germline CDR1 GTSNPN, CDR2 SVGIG (reference sequence). Trimming took 2 bases from V and 0 from J, leaving 16 bases between them.

This clonotype was counted ten times or more. The V and J genes are TRBV20-1 and TRBJ2-7; D remains unclear. This CDR3 is built from 13 residues. V gave up 3 bases and J gave up 6 bases, with 15 bases separating them. Per the germline V gene, CDR1 is DFQATT and CDR2 is SNEGSKA (reference sequence). The CDR3 nucleotides read TGCAGTGCTAGTAGGACGTCGATCCCCGAGCAGTACTTC. Its translation: CSASRTSIPEQYF.

This clonotype has a handful of counts. The chain joins TRBV4-3 to TRBJ2-6; D gene ambiguous. From germline, CDR1 is LGHNA and CDR2 YSLEER. This CDR3 has 19 amino acids. Trimming cost V 1 base and J 0 bases, with 16 bases left between them. The CDR3 spells CASSQAWPERFSGANVLTF. CDR3 nucleotide sequence: TGCGCCAGCAGCCAAGCGTGGCCCGAGAGGTTCTCTGGGGCCAACGTCCTGACTTTC.

In this sample, this clonotype turned up many times. The V call is TRBV12-3 or TRBV12-4, the J call TRBJ2-3; 9 bases line up with TRBD2. Trimming took 2 bases from V and 3 from J; bases not matched to a gene: 3. The length of the CDR3 is 15 residues. CDR3 in amino acids: CASSLLAGATDTQYF. As DNA, the CDR3 is TGTGCCAGCAGTTTATTAGCGGGAGCGACAGATACGCAGTATTTT.

This chain joins TRBV20-1 and TRBJ2-6; D unclear. The V end lost 4 bases, the J end lost 6 bases, and 16 bases lay between the germline ends. This CDR3 is 15 amino acids long. CDR1 DFQATT and CDR2 SNEGSKA come from the germline V gene (reference sequence). CDR3 protein: CSATSALSEANVLTF. Here the CDR3 DNA reads TGCAGTGCTACCTCGGCCCTCTCGGAGGCCAACGTCCTGACTTTC.

This clonotype has a count of ten or more. This chain connects TRBV7-2 to TRBJ2-7, with a weak D call TRBD2 (7 bases). V lost 11 bases to trimming and J lost 6 bases, with 17 bases between them. Germline V gene data show CDR1 as SGHTA and CDR2 as FQGNSA. CDR3 length: 12 residues. The CDR3 DNA is TGTGCCTCAGAGGGGGAGCGGGGCGAGCAGTACTTC. Protein sequence: CASEGERGEQYF.

This clonotype has ten or more counts. The genes are TRBV13 and TRBJ2-1, with D tentatively TRBD1 (6 bases). Trimming removed 5 bases at V and 8 bases at J, with 7 bases between. The CDR3 sequence is 11 residues long. The germline V gene encodes CDR1 PRHDT and CDR2 FYEKMQ (reference sequence). The CDR3 spells CASSRQDEQFF. CDR3 in DNA: TGTGCCAGCAGCCGACAGGATGAGCAGTTCTTC.

This clonotype was recorded many times. The V and J genes are TRBV28 and TRBJ2-7, with no clear D. The CDR3 has 11 residues. V gave up 3 bases and J gave up 4 bases, with 4 bases separating them. Germline CDR1 is MDHEN and CDR2 is SYDVKM. The CDR3 nucleotides read TGTGCCAGCAGTTTTGATTACGAGCAGTACTTC. As protein: CASSFDYEQYF. Based on the CDR3 plus reference TRBV28 and TRBJ2-7, the full variable domain is DVKVTQSSRYLVKRTGEKVFLECVQDMDHENMFWYRQDPGLGLRLIYFSYDVKMKEKGDIPEGYSVSREKKERFSLILESASTNQTSMYLCASSFDYEQYFGPGTRLTVT.

Remarks on this clonotype: This may be a read error, as it is one base from a much larger clone. The chain employs TRBV15 and TRBJ2-5, with 12 bases identical to TRBD2. Germline lookup yields CDR1 LNHNV and CDR2 YYDKDF (reference sequence). CDR3 length: 18 amino acids. The chain's CDR3 is CASSRLQMTSGRQETQYF. The CDR3 DNA follows: TGTGCCTCCAGCAGACTACAGATGACTAGCGGGAGACAAGAGACCCAGTACTTC.

This clonotype was recorded many times. The chain combines TRBV28 with TRBJ2-3, with 8 bases identical to TRBD2. Germline CDR1 and CDR2: MDHEN and SYDVKM. CDR3 length equals 14 residues. V dropped 3 bases and J dropped 9; count of bases not matched to a gene: 8. DNA of the CDR3: TGTGCCAGCAGTTTGACAGCGGGAGAGGGAACGCAGTATTTT. It encodes CASSLTAGEGTQYF.